This TCR beta chain was found in a study of T cells expressing NK-cell markers. In the study overall: It was sorted CD3+CD56+NKG2C+, CD3+CD56+NKG2C- and CD3+CD56-NKG2C+ T cells that supplied the TCR beta repertoires. Eight donors were sequenced, of whom seven were HCMV-seropositive, while the remaining one was HCMV-seronegative. General study findings and limits: The study left the HCMV specificity of expanded NKG2C+ T cell clones unresolved.

The CDR3 has 15 residues. Germline V gives CDR1 LGHDT, CDR2 YNNKEL (reference sequence). UMIs accompanied the 5'RACE template switching by which TCR beta cDNA was made. One entry per CDR3 protein, without DNA, is what TCRdb gives after re-calling the 5' RACE reads. Recorded for this sample: 300,000 to 500,000 distinct CDR3 sequences. Regarding this clonotype: Its antigen remains unidentified.

The clonotype was recovered from a woman aged 45-60 years in good health. This chain uses TRBV3-1 with TRBJ2-7; TCRdb proposes TRBD2, but this gene call is untestable without DNA. The specimen sequenced was blood T cells: a sorted CD56 or NKG2C T cell subset, CD4+ or CD8+ T cells, or bulk PBMC T cells (not recorded which). The CDR3 loop is CASSQDNSGNYEQYF.